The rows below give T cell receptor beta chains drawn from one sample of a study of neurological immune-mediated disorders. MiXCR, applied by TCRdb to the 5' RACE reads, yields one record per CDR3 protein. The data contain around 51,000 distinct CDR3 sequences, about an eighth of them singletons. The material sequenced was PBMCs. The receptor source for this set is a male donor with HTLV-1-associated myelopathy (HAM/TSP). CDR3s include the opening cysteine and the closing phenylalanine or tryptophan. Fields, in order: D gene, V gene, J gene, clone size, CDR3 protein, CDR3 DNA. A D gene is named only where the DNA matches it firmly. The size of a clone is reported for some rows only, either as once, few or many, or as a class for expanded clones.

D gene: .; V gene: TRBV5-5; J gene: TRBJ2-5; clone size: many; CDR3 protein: CASSFLPRPGGQETQYF; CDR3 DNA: TGTGCCAGCAGTTTTCTTCCCCGACCAGGAGGCCAAGAGACCCAGTACTTC
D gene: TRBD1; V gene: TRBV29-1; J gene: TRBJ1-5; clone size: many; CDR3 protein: CSVGTGNNQPQHF; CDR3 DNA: TGCAGCGTCGGGACAGGGAATAATCAGCCCCAGCATTTT
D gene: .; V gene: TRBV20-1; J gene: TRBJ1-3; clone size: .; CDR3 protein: CSAREVGPTIYF; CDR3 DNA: TGCAGTGCTAGAGAGGTGGGACCCACCATATATTTT
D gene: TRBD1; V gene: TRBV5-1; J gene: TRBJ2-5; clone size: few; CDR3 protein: CASSFQTGGRETQYF; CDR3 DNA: TGCGCCAGCAGCTTCCAGACAGGGGGCCGGGAGACCCAGTACTTC
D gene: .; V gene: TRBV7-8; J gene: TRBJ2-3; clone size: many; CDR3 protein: CASGWGDSTDTQYF; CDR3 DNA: TGTGCCAGCGGTTGGGGAGATAGCACAGATACGCAGTATTTT
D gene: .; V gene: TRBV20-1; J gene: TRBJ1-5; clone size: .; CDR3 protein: CSAPGQPHGQPQHF; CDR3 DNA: TGCAGTGCTCCTGGACAGCCACACGGTCAGCCCCAGCATTTT
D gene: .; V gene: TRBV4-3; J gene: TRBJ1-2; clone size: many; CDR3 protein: CASSQDISGGYTF; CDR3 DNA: TGCGCCAGCAGCCAAGATATATCCGGGGGCTACACCTTC
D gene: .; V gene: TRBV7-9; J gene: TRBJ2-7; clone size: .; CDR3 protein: CASSLQRGEQYF; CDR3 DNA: TGTGCCAGCAGCTTACAAAGAGGAGAGCAGTACTTC
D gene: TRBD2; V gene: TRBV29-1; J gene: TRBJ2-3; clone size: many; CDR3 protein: CSVDSGGALDTQYF; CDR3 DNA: TGCAGCGTTGACAGCGGGGGGGCCCTAGATACGCAGTATTTT
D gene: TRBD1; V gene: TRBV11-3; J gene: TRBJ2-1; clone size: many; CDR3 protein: CASSLSAGTGYEQFF; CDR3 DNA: TGTGCCAGCAGCTTATCAGCCGGGACAGGATATGAGCAGTTCTTC
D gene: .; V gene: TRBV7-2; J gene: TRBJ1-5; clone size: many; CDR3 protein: CASSLDRNQPQHF; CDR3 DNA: TGTGCCAGCAGCTTGGATAGAAATCAGCCCCAGCATTTT
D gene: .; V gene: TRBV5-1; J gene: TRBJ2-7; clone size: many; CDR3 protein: CASSLGSRGDEQYF; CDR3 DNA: TGCGCCAGCAGCTTGGGGTCAAGGGGGGACGAGCAGTACTTC
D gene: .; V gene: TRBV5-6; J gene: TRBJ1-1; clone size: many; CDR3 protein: CASSRHYTEAFF; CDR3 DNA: TGTGCCAGCAGCAGACATTACACTGAAGCTTTCTTT
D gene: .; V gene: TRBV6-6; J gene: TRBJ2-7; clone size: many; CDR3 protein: CASSPQVYEQYF; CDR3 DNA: TGTGCCAGCAGTCCCCAGGTCTACGAGCAGTACTTC
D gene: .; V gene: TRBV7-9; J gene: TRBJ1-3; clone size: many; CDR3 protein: CASSASSNTIYF; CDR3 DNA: TGTGCCAGCAGCGCTTCGAGTAACACCATATATTTT
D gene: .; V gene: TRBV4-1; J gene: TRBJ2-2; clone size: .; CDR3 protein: CASSHSSNTGELFF; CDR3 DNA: TGCGCCAGCAGCCATTCTAGCAACACCGGGGAGCTGTTTTTT
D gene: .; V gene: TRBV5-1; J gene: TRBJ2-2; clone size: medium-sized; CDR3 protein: CASSPVGTTNTGELFF; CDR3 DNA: TGCGCCAGCAGCCCGGTAGGGACCACGAACACCGGGGAGCTGTTTTTT
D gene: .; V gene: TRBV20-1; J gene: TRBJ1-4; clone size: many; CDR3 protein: CGSAAGPNEKLFF; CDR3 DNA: TGCGGGTCGGCAGCGGGTCCTAATGAAAAACTGTTTTTT
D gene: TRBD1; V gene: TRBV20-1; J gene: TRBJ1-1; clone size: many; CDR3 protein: CSARGAGGVYSAFF; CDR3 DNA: TGCAGTGCTAGAGGGGCAGGGGGTGTTTATTCGGCTTTCTTT
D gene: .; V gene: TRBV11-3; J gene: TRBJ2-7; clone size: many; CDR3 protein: CASSLDSSYEQYF; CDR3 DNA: TGTGCCAGCAGCTTGGACAGCTCCTACGAGCAGTACTTC
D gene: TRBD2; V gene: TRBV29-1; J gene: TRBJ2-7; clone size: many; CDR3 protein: CSALLAEATYEQYF; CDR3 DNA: TGCAGCGCCTTACTAGCGGAGGCTACCTACGAGCAGTACTTC
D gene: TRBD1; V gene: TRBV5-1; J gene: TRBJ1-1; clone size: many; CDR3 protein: CASSPGTGEKAFF; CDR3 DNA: TGCGCCAGCAGCCCCGGGACAGGGGAGAAGGCTTTCTTT
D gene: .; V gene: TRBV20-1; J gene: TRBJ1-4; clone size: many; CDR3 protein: CSAERVVGEKLFF; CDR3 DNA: TGCAGTGCTGAACGGGTGGTCGGTGAAAAACTGTTTTTT
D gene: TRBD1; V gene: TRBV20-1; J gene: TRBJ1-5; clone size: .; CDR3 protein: CSAWVRTGVGVSNQPQHF; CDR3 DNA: TGCAGTGCTTGGGTCCGGACAGGGGTTGGGGTAAGCAATCAGCCCCAGCATTTT
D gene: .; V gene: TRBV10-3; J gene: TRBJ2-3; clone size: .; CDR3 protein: CATGLYTDTQYF; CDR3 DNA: TGTGCCACCGGACTATACACAGATACGCAGTATTTT
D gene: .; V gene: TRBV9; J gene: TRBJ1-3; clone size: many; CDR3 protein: CASSVGHRSGNTIYF; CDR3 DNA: TGTGCCAGCAGCGTAGGGCACCGCTCTGGAAACACCATATATTTT
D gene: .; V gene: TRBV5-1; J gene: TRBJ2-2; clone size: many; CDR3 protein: CASSLLWGHTGELFF; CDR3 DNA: TGCGCCAGCAGCTTGTTGTGGGGGCACACCGGGGAGCTGTTTTTT
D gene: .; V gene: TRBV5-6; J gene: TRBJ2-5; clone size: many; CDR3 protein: CASSLTSRRETQYF; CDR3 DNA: TGTGCCAGCAGCTTGACCAGCCGCCGAGAGACCCAGTACTTC